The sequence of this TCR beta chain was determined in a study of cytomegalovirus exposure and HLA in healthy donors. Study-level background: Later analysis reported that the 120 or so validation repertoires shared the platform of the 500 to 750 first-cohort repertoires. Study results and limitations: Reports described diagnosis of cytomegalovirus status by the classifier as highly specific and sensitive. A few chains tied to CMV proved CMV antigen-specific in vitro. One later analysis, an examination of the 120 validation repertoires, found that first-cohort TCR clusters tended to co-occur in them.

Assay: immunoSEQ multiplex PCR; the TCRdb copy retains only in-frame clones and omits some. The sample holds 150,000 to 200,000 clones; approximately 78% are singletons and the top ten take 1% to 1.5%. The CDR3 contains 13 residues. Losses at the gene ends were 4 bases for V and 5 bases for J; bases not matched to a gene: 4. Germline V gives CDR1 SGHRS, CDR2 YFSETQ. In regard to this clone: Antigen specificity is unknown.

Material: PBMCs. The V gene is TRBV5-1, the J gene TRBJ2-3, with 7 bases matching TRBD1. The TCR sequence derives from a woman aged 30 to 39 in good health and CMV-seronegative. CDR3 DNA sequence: TGCGCCAGCAGCACAACAGGGGAAGATACGCAGTATTTT. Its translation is CASSTTGEDTQYF.